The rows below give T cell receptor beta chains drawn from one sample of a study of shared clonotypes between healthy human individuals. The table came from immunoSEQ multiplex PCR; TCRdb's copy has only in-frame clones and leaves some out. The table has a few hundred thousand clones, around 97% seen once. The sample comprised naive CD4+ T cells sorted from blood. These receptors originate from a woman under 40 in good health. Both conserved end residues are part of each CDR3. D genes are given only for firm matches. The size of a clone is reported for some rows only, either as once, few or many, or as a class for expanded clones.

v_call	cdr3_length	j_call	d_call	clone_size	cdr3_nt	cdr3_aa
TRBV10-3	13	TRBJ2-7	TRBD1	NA	TGTGCCATCAGTGGGGACAGGGTTCACGAGCAGTACTTC	CAISGDRVHEQYF
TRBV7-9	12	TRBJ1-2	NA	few	TGTGCCAGCAGCATTGGACAGAATGGCTACACCTTC	CASSIGQNGYTF
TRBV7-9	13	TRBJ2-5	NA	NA	TGTGCCAGCAGCTTCGGTAACCAAGAGACCCAGTACTTC	CASSFGNQETQYF
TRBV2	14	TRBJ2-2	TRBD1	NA	TGTGCCAGCACCGAACAGGGGGTTGGCGGGGAGCTGTTTTTT	CASTEQGVGGELFF
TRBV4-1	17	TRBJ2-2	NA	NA	TGCGCCAGCAGCCAACGGACCGGGAGCGCGGACACCGGGGAGCTGTTTTTT	CASSQRTGSADTGELFF
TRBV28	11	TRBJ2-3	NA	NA	TGTGCCAGCAGAGAGAGAGGCACGCAGTATTTT	CASRERGTQYF
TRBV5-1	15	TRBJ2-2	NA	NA	TGCGCCAGCAGCTTAGAAGGGGGGAACACCGGGGAGCTGTTTTTT	CASSLEGGNTGELFF
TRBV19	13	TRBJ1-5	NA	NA	TGTGCCAGTAGTCCAGGGCCCAATCAGCCCCAGCATTTT	CASSPGPNQPQHF
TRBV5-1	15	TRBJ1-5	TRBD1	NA	TGCGCCAGCAGCTTGGAGGGTCAGGGGGATCAGCCCCAGCATTTT	CASSLEGQGDQPQHF
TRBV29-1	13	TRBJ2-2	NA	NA	TGCAGCGTTGGTCAGTTCTTTACCGGGGAGCTGTTTTTT	CSVGQFFTGELFF
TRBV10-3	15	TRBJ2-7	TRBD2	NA	TGTGCCATCAGTCCTGGACTAGTCACGGACTACGAGCAGTACTTC	CAISPGLVTDYEQYF
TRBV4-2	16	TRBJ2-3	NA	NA	TGTGCCAGCAGCCAAGACTCAGGCCGGGGCACAGATACGCAGTATTTT	CASSQDSGRGTDTQYF
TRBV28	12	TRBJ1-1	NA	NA	TGTGCCTCCAGGGCGGGGTACACTGAAGCTTTCTTT	CASRAGYTEAFF
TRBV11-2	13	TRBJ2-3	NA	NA	TGTGCCAGCAGCTTAGACTACACAGATACGCAGTATTTT	CASSLDYTDTQYF
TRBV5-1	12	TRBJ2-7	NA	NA	TGCGCCAGCAGCTTCGACTCCTACGAGCAGTACTTC	CASSFDSYEQYF
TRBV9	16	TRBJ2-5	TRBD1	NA	TGTGCCAGCAGCGTAGATTTGTACAGGGGTCAAGAGACCCAGTACTTC	CASSVDLYRGQETQYF
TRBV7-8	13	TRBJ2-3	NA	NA	TGTGCCAGCAGCTTAAGGCAGGCCGATACGCAGTATTTT	CASSLRQADTQYF
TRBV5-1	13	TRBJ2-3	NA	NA	TGCGCCAGCAGCTTGACCGGACTCGATACGCAGTATTTT	CASSLTGLDTQYF
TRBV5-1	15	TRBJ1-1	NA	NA	TGCGCCAGCAGCCCAGAACCGACAGTGAACACTGAAGCTTTCTTT	CASSPEPTVNTEAFF
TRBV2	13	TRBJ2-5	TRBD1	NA	TGTGCCAGCAGTGATCAGGGGGAAGAGACCCAGTACTTC	CASSDQGEETQYF
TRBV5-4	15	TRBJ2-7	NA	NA	TGTGCCAGCAGCTTGGGGTCGGGCCGACACTACGAGCAGTACTTC	CASSLGSGRHYEQYF
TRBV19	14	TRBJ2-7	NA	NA	TGTGCCAGTAGGAGGGAGAGATACTCCTACGAGCAGTACTTC	CASRRERYSYEQYF
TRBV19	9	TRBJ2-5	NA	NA	TGTGCCAGCGGAGAGACCCAGTACTTC	CASGETQYF
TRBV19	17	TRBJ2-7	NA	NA	TGTGCCAGTAGTATAGTCCTTGGACAGACCAATGACTACGAGCAGTACTTC	CASSIVLGQTNDYEQYF
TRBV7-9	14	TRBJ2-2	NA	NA	TGTGCCAGCAGCTGGGGGATCAACACCGGGGAGCTGTTTTTT	CASSWGINTGELFF
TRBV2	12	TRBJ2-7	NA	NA	TGTGCCGGATCGGGTTCCTCTTACGAGCAGTACTTC	CAGSGSSYEQYF
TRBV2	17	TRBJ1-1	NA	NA	TGTGCCACTTTGCAAGGGGCCCTTCGATTCGGGAACACTGAAGCTTTCTTT	CATLQGALRFGNTEAFF
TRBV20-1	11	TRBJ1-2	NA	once	TGCAGTGCTCCTAAATTTTATGGCTACACCTTC	CSAPKFYGYTF
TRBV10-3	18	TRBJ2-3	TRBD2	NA	TGTGCCATCAGTGATCGGACTAGCGGGAGGGCCCAGACAGATACGCAGTATTTT	CAISDRTSGRAQTDTQYF
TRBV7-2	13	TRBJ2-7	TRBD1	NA	TGTGCCAGCAGCTTGGACAGGGCCTACGAGCAGTACTTC	CASSLDRAYEQYF
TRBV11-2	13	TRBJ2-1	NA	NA	TGTGCCAGCAGCTTAGCCCCCCAGGATGAGCAGTTCTTC	CASSLAPQDEQFF
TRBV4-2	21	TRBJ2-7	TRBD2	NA	TGTGCCAGCAGCCCCGGGACTAGCGGGATAAAGGTCTGTGTGGGGACCTACGAGCAGTACTTC	CASSPGTSGIKVCVGTYEQYF
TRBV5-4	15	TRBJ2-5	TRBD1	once	TGTGCCAGCAGCTTGGCACAGGGGGCGGGAGAGACCCAGTACTTC	CASSLAQGAGETQYF
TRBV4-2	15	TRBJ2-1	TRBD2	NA	TGTGCCAGCAGCCAAAAGGGACTAGACTACAATGAGCAGTTCTTC	CASSQKGLDYNEQFF
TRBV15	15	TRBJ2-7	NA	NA	TGTGCCACCAGCAGAGCGGGTGCCTTTTCCTACGAGCAGTACTTC	CATSRAGAFSYEQYF
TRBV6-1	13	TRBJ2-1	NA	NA	TGTGCCAGCAGCCGGAGAGGAGCTGGTGAGCAGTTCTTC	CASSRRGAGEQFF
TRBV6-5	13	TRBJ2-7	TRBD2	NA	TGTGCCAGCAGCCGGGACTACCCCTACGAGCAGTACTTC	CASSRDYPYEQYF
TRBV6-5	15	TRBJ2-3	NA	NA	TGTGCCAGCAGTTACAGCGGGCTTGAGACAGATACGCAGTATTTT	CASSYSGLETDTQYF
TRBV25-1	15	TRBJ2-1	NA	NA	TGTGCCAGCAGTGAAATAGCGGATGCCTACAATGAGCAGTTCTTC	CASSEIADAYNEQFF
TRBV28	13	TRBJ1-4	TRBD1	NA	TGTGCCAGCAGTTTTGGGACAGGAGAAAAACTGTTTTTT	CASSFGTGEKLFF
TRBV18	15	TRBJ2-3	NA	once	TGTGCCAGCTCACCACAGGTTGGGGATTCAGATACGCAGTATTTT	CASSPQVGDSDTQYF
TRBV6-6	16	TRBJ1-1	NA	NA	TGTGCCAGCAGCGACTATCAACCGGCGCGGTACACTGAAGCTTTCTTT	CASSDYQPARYTEAFF
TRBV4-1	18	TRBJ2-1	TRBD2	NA	TGCGCCAGCAGCCAAGAATTTAGCGGGAGTGTAGTATACAATGAGCAGTTCTTC	CASSQEFSGSVVYNEQFF
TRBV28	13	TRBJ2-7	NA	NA	TGTGCCAGCAGTTTTACGGGGACCTACGAGCAGTACTTC	CASSFTGTYEQYF
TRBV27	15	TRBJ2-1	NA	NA	TGTGCCAGCAGGGGCGTGGAGGGACCTTACAATGAGCAGTTCTTC	CASRGVEGPYNEQFF
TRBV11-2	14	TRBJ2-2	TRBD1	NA	TGTGCCAGCAGCTTAACAGGGGATTATTGGGAGCTGTTTTTT	CASSLTGDYWELFF
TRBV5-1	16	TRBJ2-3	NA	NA	TGCGCCAGCAGCGGTCCCGGGACACTGTTCACAGATACGCAGTATTTT	CASSGPGTLFTDTQYF
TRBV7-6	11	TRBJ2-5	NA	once	TGTGCCAGCAGCCCCCAGGAGACCCAGTACTTC	CASSPQETQYF
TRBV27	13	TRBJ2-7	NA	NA	TGTGCCAGCACCTCCCAGGGACGTGTCGAGCAGTACTTC	CASTSQGRVEQYF
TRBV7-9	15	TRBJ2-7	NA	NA	TGTGCCAGCAGCTTAACCGCGGCAGGGAGGTACGAGCAGTACTTC	CASSLTAAGRYEQYF
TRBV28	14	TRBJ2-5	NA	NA	TGTGCCTCTTCCCGCCCAGCGGTGGGCCAGACCCAGTACTTC	CASSRPAVGQTQYF
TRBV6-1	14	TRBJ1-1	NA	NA	TGTGCCAGCAGGGTCCCTGACAGGAACACTGAAGCTTTCTTT	CASRVPDRNTEAFF
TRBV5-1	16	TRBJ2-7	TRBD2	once	TGCGCCAGCAGCTTGTATATTGCTAGCGGGAAAGACGAGCAGTACTTC	CASSLYIASGKDEQYF
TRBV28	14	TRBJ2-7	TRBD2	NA	TGTGCCAGCAGTCCCGGGACTATCTCCTACGAGCAGTACTTC	CASSPGTISYEQYF
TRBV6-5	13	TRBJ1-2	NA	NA	TGTGCCAGCAGGCCCCAAGAGGGCGGCGGCTACACCTTC	CASRPQEGGGYTF